This TCR beta chain was sequenced in a study of lymphopenia after photon versus proton radiotherapy. This clone was recorded a few times. Germline V gene sequence: CDR1 SEHNR, CDR2 FQNEAQ (reference sequence). With V trimmed by 0 bases and J by 2 bases, 2 bases remained unmatched. CDR3 length: 15 amino acids. Sequencing was performed with immunoSEQ multiplex PCR; in TCRdb, only in-frame clones are kept and a portion is missing. The data hold some 40,000 clones, with 86% observed a single time. The sequence came from a woman in her 70s with pancreatic cancer. Some clones in this sample may be carry-over from other donors' samples. The chain is built from TRBV7-9 and TRBJ2-3; 7 bases are a match to TRBD2. The sequencing here drew on peripheral blood, taken from a patient treated with proton-based radiotherapy. CDR3 DNA: TGTGCCAGCAGCTTAGCGGGAGGGAACACAGATACGCAGTATTTT. Protein: CASSLAGGNTDTQYF.